Each of the 27 T cell receptor beta chains below was sequenced from the same sample in a study of cytomegalovirus exposure and HLA in healthy donors. 13 Jbeta primers and 60 Vbeta primers were used for the PCR. The data were produced by immunoSEQ multiplex PCR, yet TCRdb's version contains in-frame clones alone and is incomplete. The repertoire holds 130,000 to 150,000 clones, with around 10% as singletons. Input material: PBMCs. The receptors here all came from a male donor in good health and CMV-seronegative.

The chain has TRBV5-1 and TRBJ1-2; possibly TRBD1 for D (5 bases). This CDR3 is 15 amino acids long. Trimming shortened V by 0 bases and J by 3 bases, and 12 bases separated the two germline ends. CDR1 is SGHRS and CDR2 is YFSETQ in the germline V gene. The CDR3 bases are TGCGCCAGCAGCTTGGTCCCCGGCAGGGACTATGGCTACACCTTC. Its protein is CASSLVPGRDYGYTF.

The V and J genes are TRBV7-8 and TRBJ2-1; the match to TRBD2 covers 7 bases. Germline V gene sequence: CDR1 SGHVS, CDR2 FQNEAQ. The CDR3 length is 17 residues. With 3 bases clipped from V and 6 bases from J, the junction kept 14 bases outside the gene matches. The CDR3 here is CASSFGLVGLEGNEQFF. The CDR3 nucleotides read TGTGCCAGCAGCTTCGGACTAGTGGGGCTCGAAGGCAATGAGCAGTTCTTC.

This chain uses TRBV5-1 with TRBJ1-1; the match to TRBD1 covers 7 bases. V lost 4 bases, J lost 3 bases, and 9 bases stayed unmatched. In germline, CDR1 is SGHRS, CDR2 YFSETQ. The CDR3 has 15 amino acids. In DNA form, the CDR3 reads TGCGCCAGCAGCGCTACAGGGGAGAGGGACACTGAAGCTTTCTTT. Translation: CASSATGERDTEAFF.

This clone was found a few times. V usage is TRBV11-2 and J usage is TRBJ2-5; tentatively, D is TRBD1 (6 bases). Germline V gene sequence: CDR1 SGHAT, CDR2 FQNNGV. CDR3 size: 17 residues. V was trimmed by 3 bases and J by 0 bases, leaving 17 bases between them. The CDR3 region has the DNA TGTGCCAGCAGCTTCCTCCGGGGCAGGGGAAACCAAGAGACCCAGTACTTC. It yields the protein CASSFLRGRGNQETQYF.

The chain employs TRBV15 and TRBJ1-4; TRBD1 agrees at 11 bases. The CDR3 has 14 amino acids. V gave up 8 bases and J gave up 4 bases; unmatched junction bases: 3. Germline V gives CDR1 LNHNV, CDR2 YYDKDF (reference sequence). The CDR3, as DNA: TGTGCCACCGGACAGGGGGCGCTTAATGAAAAACTGTTTTTT. As protein: CATGQGALNEKLFF.

V is TRBV2 and J is TRBJ2-7; 11 nucleotides agree with TRBD1. V lost 1 base and J lost 3; bases outside the gene matches: 2. This CDR3 comprises 15 residues. Looked up from germline, CDR1 is SNHLY and CDR2 is FYNNEI. The CDR3 DNA sequence: TGTGCCAGCAGTGAAGGGACAGGGGGCATCTACGAGCAGTACTTC. Translation gives CASSEGTGGIYEQYF.

The rearrangement joins TRBV6-5 to TRBJ2-2, with 8 bases aligning to TRBD2. This CDR3 contains 14 residues. The germline V gene encodes CDR1 MNHEY and CDR2 SVGAGI. V dropped 7 bases and J dropped 1; count of bases not matched to a gene: 2. CDR3 sequence reads: CASNLAGNTGELFF. The CDR3 bases are TGTGCCAGCAACCTAGCGGGGAACACCGGGGAGCTGTTTTTT.

This clone occurred a few times. CDR3 nucleotides: TGTGCCAGCAGCCCTCAGGGGATTTGGCAGCCCCAGCATTTT. This translates into CASSPQGIWQPQHF. The chain employs TRBV6-5 and TRBJ1-5, with a weak D call TRBD1 (6 bases). The V and J ends lost 6 bases and 7 bases respectively, with 16 bases between them. Germline lookup yields CDR1 MNHEY and CDR2 SVGAGI. The CDR3 spans 14 residues.

This clone was seen more than once but under ten times. This rearrangement joins TRBV7-2 to TRBJ1-1; no firm D call. The ends were cut back, 3 bases at V and 10 bases at J, with 15 bases in the middle. The length of the CDR3 is 13 residues. CDR1 and CDR2 from the germline V gene are SGHTA and FQGNSA. The CDR3 sequence is CASSFGLRLGAFF. The CDR3 DNA is TGTGCCAGCAGCTTCGGACTCCGCCTTGGAGCTTTCTTT.

The sample holds a few counts of this clone. V gene TRBV27 combines with J gene TRBJ1-5, with TRBD1 as a possible D gene (6 bases). The CDR3 is made up of 14 amino acids. The ends were cut back, 2 bases at V and 6 bases at J, with 11 bases in the middle. In germline, CDR1 is MNHEY, CDR2 SMNVEV (reference sequence). CDR3 protein: CASSLRGHGQPQHF. CDR3 sequence (DNA): TGTGCCAGCAGTTTACGGGGACATGGTCAGCCCCAGCATTTT.

The V and J genes are TRBV7-2 and TRBJ1-5; weak D call: TRBD1 (6 bases). V dropped 2 bases and J dropped 6 bases, with 11 bases sitting between them. The CDR3 contains 14 residues. Germline lookup yields CDR1 SGHTA and CDR2 FQGNSA. The CDR3 sequence: CASSLQGIGQPQHF. CDR3 sequence (DNA): TGTGCCAGCAGCTTACAGGGGATCGGTCAGCCCCAGCATTTT.

The chain joins TRBV4-2 to TRBJ2-7; 7 positions agree with TRBD1. Per germline, CDR1 LGHNA and CDR2 YNFKEQ. The trim removed 4 bases at V and 3 bases at J, leaving 0 bases unmatched. CDR3 size: 12 residues. In DNA, the CDR3 is TGTGCCAGCAGCCGACAGGGCTACGAGCAGTACTTC. Its translation is CASSRQGYEQYF.

The chain is built from TRBV25-1 and TRBJ1-1; no clear D gene. The V end lost 5 bases, the J end lost 3 bases, and 10 bases lay between the germline ends. The V gene's germline CDR1 is MGHDK and CDR2 SYGVNS. This CDR3 comprises 13 residues. The CDR3 protein is CASSPAGYTEAFF. The CDR3 nucleotides read TGTGCCAGCAGTCCGGCGGGGTACACTGAAGCTTTCTTT.

This clone was seen only a few times. This rearrangement joins TRBV2 to TRBJ1-5; D perhaps matches TRBD1 (5 bases). This CDR3 has 12 residues. V was pared by 8 bases and J by 2 bases, with 7 bases between. The germline V gene encodes CDR1 SNHLY and CDR2 FYNNEI. DNA for the CDR3: TGTGCCAGCCAGGGTGGCAATCAGCCCCAGCATTTT. Protein sequence: CASQGGNQPQHF.

This clone was recorded a few times. The gene calls are TRBV30 and TRBJ2-1; 7 bases fit TRBD1. Germline V gene lookup returns CDR1 GTSNPN and CDR2 SVGIG (reference sequence). The CDR3 contains 12 residues. J lost 11 bases, V lost 7 bases, and 11 bases had no gene match. The CDR3 loop is CASRDRVRKQFF. As DNA, the CDR3 is TGTGCCTCTCGAGACAGGGTGAGGAAGCAGTTCTTC.

The CDR3 region is CASSPKEDYNYEQYF. The CDR3 DNA is TGTGCCAGCAGCCCGAAAGAGGACTACAACTACGAGCAGTACTTC. The chain carries TRBV7-9 and TRBJ2-7; D might be TRBD2 (6 bases). Between the trimmed V and J ends, which lost 5 bases and 3 bases, there was a span of 17 bases. The CDR3 spans 15 residues. CDR1 and CDR2 from the germline V gene are SEHNR and FQNEAQ (reference sequence).

The chain recombines TRBV4-1 with TRBJ1-1, with 7 bases fitting TRBD1. This CDR3 contains 14 residues. V lost 5 bases to trimming and J lost 5 bases; unmatched junction nucleotides: 8. The germline gives CDR1 MGHRA, CDR2 YSYEKL. In nucleotides, the CDR3 is TGCGCCAGCAGCAAACTACAGGGGCAGACTGAAGCTTTCTTT. As protein: CASSKLQGQTEAFF.

This clone was seen only a few times. CDR3 in amino acids: CASSEFRDKAYEQYF. Here the CDR3 DNA reads TGTGCCAGCAGTGAATTTCGTGATAAAGCTTACGAGCAGTACTTC. The chain combines TRBV25-1 with TRBJ2-7, with D unclear. Trimming left V 1 base short and J 4 bases short, with 14 bases between. Germline V gives CDR1 MGHDK, CDR2 SYGVNS. This CDR3 region has 15 residues.

CDR3 loop: CASSPVGTVNTGELFF. The CDR3 DNA follows: TGTGCCAGCAGCCCAGTCGGGACAGTCAACACCGGGGAGCTGTTTTTT. The chain joins TRBV7-3 to TRBJ2-2, with 7 bases identical to TRBD1. Germline assignment: CDR1 SGHTA and CDR2 FQGTGA. The junction had 8 bases not matched to a gene; V was cut back by 5 bases and J by 2 bases. This CDR3 has 16 residues.

This chain joins TRBV7-9 and TRBJ1-1; perhaps TRBD1 as D (6 bases). Trimming removed 1 base from V and 4 bases from J, with 16 bases in between. This CDR3 comprises 16 residues. The germline gives CDR1 SEHNR, CDR2 FQNEAQ (reference sequence). The CDR3 reads CASSLVFRGAPTEAFF. DNA of the CDR3: TGTGCCAGCAGCTTAGTTTTTCGGGGGGCGCCCACTGAAGCTTTCTTT.

V usage is TRBV5-4 and J usage is TRBJ2-7; 9 nucleotides match TRBD2. Trimming took 0 bases from V and 3 from J; bases not matched to a gene: 7. The CDR3 has 16 amino acids. The germline gives CDR1 SGHNT, CDR2 YYREEE (reference sequence). The CDR3 nucleotides are TGTGCCAGCAGCTTGGGAGCGGGAGGCCCCCACTACGAGCAGTACTTC. Amino acids: CASSLGAGGPHYEQYF.

V and J are TRBV29-1 and TRBJ1-1; D is possibly TRBD1 (6 bases). The CDR3 has 12 residues. V gave up 5 bases and J gave up 11 bases, with 18 bases separating them. In germline, CDR1 is SQVTM, CDR2 ANQGSEA. The CDR3 DNA is TGCAGCGTTCGGACAGATCATCCGGGGGCTTTCTTT. Its translation: CSVRTDHPGAFF. Drawing the rest from reference TRBV29-1 and TRBJ1-1, the complete variable domain is SAVISQKPSRDICQRGTSLTIQCQVDSQVTMMFWYRQQPGQSLTLIATANQGSEATYESGFVIDKFPISRPNLTFSTLTVSNMSPEDSSIYLCSVRTDHPGAFFGQGTRLTVV.

The chain employs TRBV7-2 and TRBJ1-6; no reliable D call. Trimming removed 5 bases at V and 11 bases at J, with 25 bases between. The germline gives CDR1 SGHTA, CDR2 FQGNSA. This CDR3 has 17 amino acids. The CDR3 is CASSVPEWEAREAPLHF. CDR3 nucleotide sequence: TGTGCCAGCAGCGTTCCAGAATGGGAGGCTCGGGAGGCACCCCTCCACTTT. Using reference TRBV7-2 and TRBJ1-6 for the parts outside the CDR3, the full variable domain is GAGVSQSPSNKVTEKGKDVELRCDPISGHTALYWYRQSLGQGLEFLIYFQGNSAPDKSGLPSDRFSAERTGGSVSTLTIQRTQQEDSAVYLCASSVPEWEAREAPLHFGNGTRLTVT.

The genes are TRBV9 and TRBJ2-2; possible D gene TRBD2, 6 bases. The CDR3 is made up of 14 amino acids. V was trimmed by 0 bases and J by 5 bases, leaving 8 bases between them. In germline, CDR1 is SGDLS, CDR2 YYNGEE. The CDR3 nucleotides are TGTGCCAGCAGCGTAGATGCGGGAACCGGGGAGCTGTTTTTT. The encoded protein is CASSVDAGTGELFF.

The CDR3 bases are TGTGCCAGCAGCCACTACAGGGGTGGAACTGAAGCTTTCTTT. Translated, it gives CASSHYRGGTEAFF. The rearrangement uses TRBV27 and TRBJ1-1, with 7 nucleotides matching TRBD1. The ends lost 6 bases at V and 5 bases at J; junction bases unmatched: 9. The CDR3 sequence is 14 residues long. CDR1 MNHEY and CDR2 SMNVEV come from the germline V gene (reference sequence).

This clone showed up just a few times. The chain uses TRBV19 and TRBJ1-2; no clear D. Trimming left V 3 bases short and J 0 bases short, with 8 bases between. CDR1 LNHDA and CDR2 SQIVND come from the germline V gene (reference sequence). The length of the CDR3 is 14 residues. The DNA for the CDR3 is TGTGCCAGTAGTATCGGTTACTCTAACTATGGCTACACCTTC. Amino acids: CASSIGYSNYGYTF.

CDR3 DNA: TGTGCCAGCAGCTTCCGGACTAGCGGAAACACAGATACGCAGTATTTT. It translates to CASSFRTSGNTDTQYF. V gene TRBV13 combines with J gene TRBJ2-3, with 10 bases lining up with TRBD2. The ends lost 3 bases at V and 2 bases at J; junction bases unmatched: 5. This CDR3 is built from 16 residues. Germline CDR1 PRHDT, CDR2 FYEKMQ (reference sequence).